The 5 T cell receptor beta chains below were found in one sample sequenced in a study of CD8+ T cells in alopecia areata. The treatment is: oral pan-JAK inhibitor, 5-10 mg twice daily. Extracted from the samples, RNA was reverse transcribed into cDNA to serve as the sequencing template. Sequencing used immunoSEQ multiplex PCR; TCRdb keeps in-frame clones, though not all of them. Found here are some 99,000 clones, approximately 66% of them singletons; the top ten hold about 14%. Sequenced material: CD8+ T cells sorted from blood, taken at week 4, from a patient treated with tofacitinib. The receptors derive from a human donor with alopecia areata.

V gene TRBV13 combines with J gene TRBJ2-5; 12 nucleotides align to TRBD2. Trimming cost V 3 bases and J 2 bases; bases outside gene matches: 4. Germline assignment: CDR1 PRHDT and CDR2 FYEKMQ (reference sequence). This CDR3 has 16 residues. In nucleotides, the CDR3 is TGTGCCAGCAGCTTCCTGACTAGCGGGGGTCAAGAGACCCAGTACTTC. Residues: CASSFLTSGGQETQYF.

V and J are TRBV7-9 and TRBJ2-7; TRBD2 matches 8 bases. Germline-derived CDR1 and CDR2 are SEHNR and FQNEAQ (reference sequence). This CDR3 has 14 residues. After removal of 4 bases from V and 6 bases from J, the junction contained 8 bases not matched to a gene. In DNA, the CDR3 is TGTGCCAGCAGCTCAGTCCGGGGGGGAAGCGAGCAGTACTTC. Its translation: CASSSVRGGSEQYF. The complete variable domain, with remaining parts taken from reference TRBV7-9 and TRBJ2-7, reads DTGVSQNPRHKITKRGQNVTFRCDPISEHNRLYWYRQTLGQGPEFLTYFQNEAQLEKSRLLSDRFSAERPKGSFSTLEIQRTEQGDSAMYLCASSSVRGGSEQYFGPGTRLTVT.

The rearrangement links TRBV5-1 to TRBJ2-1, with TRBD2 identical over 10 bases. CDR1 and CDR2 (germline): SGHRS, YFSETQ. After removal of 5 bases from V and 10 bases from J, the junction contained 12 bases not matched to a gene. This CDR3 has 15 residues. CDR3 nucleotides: TGCGCCAGCAGTGATGGGACTAGCGCCCGCGGGGAGCAGTTCTTC. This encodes CASSDGTSARGEQFF.

CDR3 DNA: TGTGCCTGGGGACTGACAGGGAGTGAGCAGTACTTC. This gives the protein CAWGLTGSEQYF. The chain carries TRBV30 and TRBJ2-7, with 7 bases lining up with TRBD1. The CDR3 consists of 12 residues. With V trimmed by 5 bases and J by 7 bases, 8 bases remained unmatched. The germline CDR1 and CDR2 sequences are GTSNPN and SVGIG (reference sequence).

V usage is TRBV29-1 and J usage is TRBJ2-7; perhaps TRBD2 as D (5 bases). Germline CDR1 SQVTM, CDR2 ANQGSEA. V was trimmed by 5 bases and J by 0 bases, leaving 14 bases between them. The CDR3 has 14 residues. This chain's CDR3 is CSVSFGGASYEQYF. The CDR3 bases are TGCAGCGTTTCCTTCGGAGGCGCCTCCTACGAGCAGTACTTC.